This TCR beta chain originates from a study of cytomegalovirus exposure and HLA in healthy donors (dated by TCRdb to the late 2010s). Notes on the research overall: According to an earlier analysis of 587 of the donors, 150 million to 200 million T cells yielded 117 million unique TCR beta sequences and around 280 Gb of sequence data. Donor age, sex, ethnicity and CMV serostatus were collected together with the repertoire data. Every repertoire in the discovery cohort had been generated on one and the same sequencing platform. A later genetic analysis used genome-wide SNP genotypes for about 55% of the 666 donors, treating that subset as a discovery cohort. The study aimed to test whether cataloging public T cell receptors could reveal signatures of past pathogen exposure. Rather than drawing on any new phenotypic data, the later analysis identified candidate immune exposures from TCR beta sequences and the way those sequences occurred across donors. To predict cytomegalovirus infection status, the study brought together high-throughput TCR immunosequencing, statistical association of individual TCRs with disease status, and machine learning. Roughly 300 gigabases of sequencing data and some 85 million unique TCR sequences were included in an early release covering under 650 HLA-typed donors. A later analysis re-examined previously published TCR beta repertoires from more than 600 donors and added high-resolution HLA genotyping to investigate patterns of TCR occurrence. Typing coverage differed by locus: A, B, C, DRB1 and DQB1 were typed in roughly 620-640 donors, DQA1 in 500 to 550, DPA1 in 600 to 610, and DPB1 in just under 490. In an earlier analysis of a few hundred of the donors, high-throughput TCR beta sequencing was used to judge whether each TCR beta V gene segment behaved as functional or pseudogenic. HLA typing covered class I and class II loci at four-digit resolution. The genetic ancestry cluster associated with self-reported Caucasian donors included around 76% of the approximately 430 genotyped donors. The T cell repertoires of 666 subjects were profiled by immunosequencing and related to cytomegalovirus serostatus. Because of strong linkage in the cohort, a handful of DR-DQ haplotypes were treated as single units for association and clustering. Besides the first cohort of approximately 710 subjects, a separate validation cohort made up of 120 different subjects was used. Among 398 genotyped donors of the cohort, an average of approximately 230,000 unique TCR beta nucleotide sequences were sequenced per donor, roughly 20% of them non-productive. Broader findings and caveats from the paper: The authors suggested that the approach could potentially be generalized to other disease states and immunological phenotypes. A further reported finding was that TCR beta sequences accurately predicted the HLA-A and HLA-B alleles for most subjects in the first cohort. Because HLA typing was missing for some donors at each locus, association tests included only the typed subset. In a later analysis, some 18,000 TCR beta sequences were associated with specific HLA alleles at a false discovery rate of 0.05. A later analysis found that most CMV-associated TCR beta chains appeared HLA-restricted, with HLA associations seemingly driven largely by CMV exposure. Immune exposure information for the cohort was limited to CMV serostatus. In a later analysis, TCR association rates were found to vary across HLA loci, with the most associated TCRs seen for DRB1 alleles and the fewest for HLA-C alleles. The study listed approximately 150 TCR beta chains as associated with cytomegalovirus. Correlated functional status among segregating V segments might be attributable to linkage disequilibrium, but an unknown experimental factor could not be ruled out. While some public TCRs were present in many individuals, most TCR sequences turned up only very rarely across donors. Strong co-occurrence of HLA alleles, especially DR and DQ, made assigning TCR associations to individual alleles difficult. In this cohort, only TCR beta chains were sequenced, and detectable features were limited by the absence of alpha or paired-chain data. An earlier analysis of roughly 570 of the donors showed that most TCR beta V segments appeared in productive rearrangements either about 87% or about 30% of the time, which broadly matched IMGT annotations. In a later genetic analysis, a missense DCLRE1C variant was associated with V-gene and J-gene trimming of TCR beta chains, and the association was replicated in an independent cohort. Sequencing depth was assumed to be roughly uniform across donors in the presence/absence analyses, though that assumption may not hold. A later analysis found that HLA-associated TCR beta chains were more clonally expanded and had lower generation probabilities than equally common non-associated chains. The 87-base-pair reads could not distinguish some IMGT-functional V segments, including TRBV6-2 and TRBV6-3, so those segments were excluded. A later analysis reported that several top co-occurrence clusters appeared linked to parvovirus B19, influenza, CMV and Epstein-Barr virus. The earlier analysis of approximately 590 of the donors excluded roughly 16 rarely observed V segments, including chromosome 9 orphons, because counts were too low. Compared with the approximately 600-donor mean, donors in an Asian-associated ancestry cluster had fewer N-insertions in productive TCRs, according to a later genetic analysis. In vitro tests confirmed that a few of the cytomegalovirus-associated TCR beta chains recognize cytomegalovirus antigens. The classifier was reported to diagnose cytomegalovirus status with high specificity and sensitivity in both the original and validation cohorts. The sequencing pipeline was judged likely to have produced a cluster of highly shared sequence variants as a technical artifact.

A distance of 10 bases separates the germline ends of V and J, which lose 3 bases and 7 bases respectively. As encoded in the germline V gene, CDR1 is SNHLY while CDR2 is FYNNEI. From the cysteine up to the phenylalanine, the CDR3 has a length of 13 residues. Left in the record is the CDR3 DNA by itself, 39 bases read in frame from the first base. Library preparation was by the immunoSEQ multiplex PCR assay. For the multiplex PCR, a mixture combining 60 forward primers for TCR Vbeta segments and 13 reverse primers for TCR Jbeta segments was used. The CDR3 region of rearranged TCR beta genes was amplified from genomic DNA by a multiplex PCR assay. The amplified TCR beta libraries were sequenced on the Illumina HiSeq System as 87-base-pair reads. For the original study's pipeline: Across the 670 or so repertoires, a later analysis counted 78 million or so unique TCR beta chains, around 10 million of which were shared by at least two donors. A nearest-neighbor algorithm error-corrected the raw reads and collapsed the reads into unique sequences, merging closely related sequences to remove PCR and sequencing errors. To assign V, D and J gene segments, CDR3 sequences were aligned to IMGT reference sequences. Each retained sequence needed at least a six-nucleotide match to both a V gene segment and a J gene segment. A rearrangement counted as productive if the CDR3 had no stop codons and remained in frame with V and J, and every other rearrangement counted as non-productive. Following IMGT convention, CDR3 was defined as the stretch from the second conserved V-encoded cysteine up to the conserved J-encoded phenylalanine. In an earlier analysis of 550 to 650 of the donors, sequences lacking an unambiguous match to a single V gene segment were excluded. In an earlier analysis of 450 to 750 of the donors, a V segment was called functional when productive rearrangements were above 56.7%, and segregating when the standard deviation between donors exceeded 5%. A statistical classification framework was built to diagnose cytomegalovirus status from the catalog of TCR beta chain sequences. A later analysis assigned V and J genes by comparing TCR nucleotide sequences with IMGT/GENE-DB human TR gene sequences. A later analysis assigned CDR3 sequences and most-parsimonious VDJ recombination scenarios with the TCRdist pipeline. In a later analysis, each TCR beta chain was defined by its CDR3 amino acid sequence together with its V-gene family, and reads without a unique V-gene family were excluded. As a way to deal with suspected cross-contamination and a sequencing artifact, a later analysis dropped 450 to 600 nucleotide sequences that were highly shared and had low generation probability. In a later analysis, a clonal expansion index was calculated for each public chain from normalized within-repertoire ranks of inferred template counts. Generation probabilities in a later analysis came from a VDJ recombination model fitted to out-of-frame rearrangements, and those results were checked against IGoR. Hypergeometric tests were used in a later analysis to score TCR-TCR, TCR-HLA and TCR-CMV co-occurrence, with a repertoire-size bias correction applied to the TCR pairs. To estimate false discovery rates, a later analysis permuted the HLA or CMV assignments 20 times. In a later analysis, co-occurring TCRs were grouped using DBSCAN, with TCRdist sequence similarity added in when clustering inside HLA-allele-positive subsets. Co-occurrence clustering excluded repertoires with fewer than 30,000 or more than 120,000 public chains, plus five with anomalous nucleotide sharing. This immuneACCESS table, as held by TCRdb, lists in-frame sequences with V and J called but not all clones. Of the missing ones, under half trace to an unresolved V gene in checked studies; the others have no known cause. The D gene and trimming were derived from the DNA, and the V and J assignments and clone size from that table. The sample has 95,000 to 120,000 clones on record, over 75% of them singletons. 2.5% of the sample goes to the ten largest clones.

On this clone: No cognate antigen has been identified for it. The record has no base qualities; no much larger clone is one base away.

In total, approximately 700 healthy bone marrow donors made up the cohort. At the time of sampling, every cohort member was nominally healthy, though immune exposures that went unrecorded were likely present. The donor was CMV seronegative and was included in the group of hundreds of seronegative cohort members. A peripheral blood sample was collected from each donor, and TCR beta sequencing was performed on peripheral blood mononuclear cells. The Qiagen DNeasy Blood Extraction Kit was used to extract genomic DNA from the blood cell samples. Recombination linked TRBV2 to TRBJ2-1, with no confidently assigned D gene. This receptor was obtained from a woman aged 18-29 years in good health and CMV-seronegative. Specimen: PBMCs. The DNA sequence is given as TGTGCCAGCAGTGATCATGGGCTTAATGAGCAGTTCTTC. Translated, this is CASSDHGLNEQFF. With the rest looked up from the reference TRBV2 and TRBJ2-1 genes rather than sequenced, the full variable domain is EPEVTQTPSHQVTQMGQEVILRCVPISNHLYFYWYRQILGQKVEFLVSFYNNEISEKSEIFDDQFSVERPDGSNFTLKIRSTKLEDSAMYFCASSDHGLNEQFFGPGTRLTVL.